A single T cell receptor beta chain is shown here with its context. As yet, its antigen is unknown. The data stem from a study of shared clonotypes between healthy human individuals. Study overall: CD4 naive and memory got three plates each, CD8 naive two, CD8 memory one. Study findings and constraints: Researchers sampled blood only, noting tissue repertoires likely differ.

Assay used: immunoSEQ multiplex PCR; TCRdb lists only in-frame clones, some missing. Of about 820,000 clones listed, nearly 95% are singletons. In the naive CD8 group, cells lacked CD45RO and were positively selected for CCR7, so terminally differentiated effector memory CD45RA+ cells were left out. Recent acute infections and vaccinations were absent in the healthy HIV-negative adult donors. Sequencing was performed on naive CD8+ T cells sorted from blood. This TCR came from a young man in good health.

The CDR3 reads CASTLRTDSYEQYF. CDR3 DNA sequence: TGTGCCAGCACCCTTCGAACAGATTCCTACGAGCAGTACTTC. The chain links TRBV21-1 to TRBJ2-7; TRBD1, the table's D call, lacks a check against the DNA. TRBV21-1 is noted as a pseudogene. This CDR3 has 14 amino acids.